A single sample gave rise to the 19 T cell receptor beta chains below, sequenced in a study of blood T cells in healthy people across ages. Through a sample-barcoded 5' primer and a J-beta primer mix, a second PCR was run for roughly 6 to 12 cycles. In TCRdb, the 5' RACE reads were re-called with MiXCR into one record per CDR3 protein. The sample consists of hundreds of thousands of distinct CDR3 sequences, roughly half of them appearing once. Sequenced material: blood. The receptors here all came from a woman at least 80 years old in good health.

This clonotype was counted at least ten times. The CDR3 bases are TGTGCCTGGAGCTTACTAGCTACGCAGTATTTT. Its protein product is CAWSLLATQYF. This chain uses TRBV30 with TRBJ2-3, with a possible D match to TRBD2 (6 bases). Trimming stripped 3 bases from V and 8 bases from J, with 9 bases between. The germline gives CDR1 GTSNPN, CDR2 SVGIG (reference sequence). The CDR3 consists of 11 residues.

The chain joins TRBV3-1 to TRBJ1-4; D remains ambiguous. Germline lookup yields CDR1 LGHDT and CDR2 YNNKEL (reference sequence). The length of the CDR3 is 16 residues. Trimming shortened V by 4 bases and J by 2 bases, and 14 bases separated the two germline ends. This CDR3 is CASSPISGTTNEKLFF. In DNA form, the CDR3 reads TGTGCCAGCAGCCCGATCTCCGGAACTACTAATGAAAAACTGTTTTTT.

The CDR3 DNA reads as TGTGCCAGCAGTTTGCGGGGACTTCCCTACGAGCAGTACTTC. This encodes CASSLRGLPYEQYF. The chain employs TRBV12-3 or TRBV12-4 and TRBJ2-7; D is possibly TRBD2 (6 bases). The CDR3 has 14 residues. The ends were cut back, 3 bases at V and 2 bases at J, with 11 bases in the middle.

There are a few counts of this clonotype. This CDR3 reads CATSGAPGASVVDEQYF. In nucleotides, the CDR3 is TGTGCCACCAGTGGAGCCCCGGGGGCTAGCGTAGTTGACGAGCAGTACTTC. The V gene is TRBV24-1, the J gene TRBJ2-7; the D call may be TRBD1 or TRBD2 (6 bases each). CDR1 KGHDR and CDR2 SFDVKD come from the germline V gene. V lost 5 bases, J lost 5 bases, and 24 bases lay in between. This CDR3 has 17 amino acids.

This clonotype was seen at least ten times. CDR3 coding DNA: TGCGCCAGCAGCTCAGGGATGGGAGATACGCAGTATTTT. This translates into CASSSGMGDTQYF. This chain links TRBV5-1 with TRBJ2-3; D may be TRBD1 (5 bases). The V and J ends lost 3 bases and 5 bases respectively, with 10 bases between them. Germline CDR1 reads SGHRS; CDR2 reads YFSETQ. The CDR3 runs to 13 residues. The full variable domain, rest sourced from reference TRBV5-1 and TRBJ2-3, is KAGVTQTPRYLIKTRGQQVTLSCSPISGHRSVSWYQQTPGQGLQFLFEYFSETQRNKGNFPGRFSGRQFSNSRSEMNVSTLELGDSALYLCASSSGMGDTQYFGPGTRLTVL.

This clonotype was picked up one time. V is TRBV10-3 and J is TRBJ2-3; TRBD1 agrees at 8 bases. The CDR3 has 14 residues. Germline lookup yields CDR1 ENHRY and CDR2 SYGVKD. V trimming: 6 bases; J trimming: 2 bases; junction bases outside the gene matches: 4. CDR3 residues: CAIRRTGNTDTQYF. CDR3 coding DNA: TGTGCCATCAGGCGGACAGGGAACACAGATACGCAGTATTTT.

This sequence joins TRBV5-1 and TRBJ2-3, with 7 bases identical to TRBD1. The CDR3 covers 16 residues. The junction had 12 bases not matched to a gene; V was cut back by 4 bases and J by 4 bases. The V gene's germline CDR1 is SGHRS and CDR2 YFSETQ. The CDR3 protein is CASSLTGTVDSDTQYF. The CDR3 bases are TGCGCCAGCAGCCTCACCGGGACAGTTGATTCAGATACGCAGTATTTT.

This clonotype was counted at least ten times. The chain couples TRBV5-5 to TRBJ2-5; D unresolved. CDR1 and CDR2 (germline): SGHKS, YYEKEE (reference sequence). The V end was cut by 0 bases, the J end by 4 bases, with 13 bases between. The CDR3 is 15 residues long. The CDR3: CASSLGPTVRETQYF. CDR3 sequence (DNA): TGTGCCAGCAGCTTGGGCCCCACAGTGCGAGAGACCCAGTACTTC.

Concerning this clonotype: The junction does not match germline at one end; this may be a read error. The chain links TRBV29-1 to TRBJ1-2; D might be TRBD1 (6 bases). The V gene's germline CDR1 is SQVTM and CDR2 ANQGSEA. The CDR3 sequence is 12 residues long. The CDR3 DNA follows: TGCAACGTTGGGGGCAGGGTTGGTGGCTACACCTTT. Translation: CNVGGRVGGYTF.

This chain links TRBV4-2 with TRBJ2-1, with D unclear. The germline V gene encodes CDR1 LGHNA and CDR2 YNFKEQ. Deletions cut 0 bases from V and 1 base from J, with 7 bases between. The CDR3 runs to 15 residues. The CDR3 reads CASSQDYLSYNEQFF. The CDR3 DNA reads TGTGCCAGCAGCCAAGATTACTTATCCTACAATGAGCAGTTCTTC.

The chain recombines TRBV5-1 with TRBJ2-1; D call uncertain. This CDR3 spans 14 amino acids. Germline V gives CDR1 SGHRS, CDR2 YFSETQ. V was cut by 0 bases and J by 4 bases, with 8 bases left in between. The CDR3 DNA reads as TGCGCCAGCAGCTTGGATGATCGGTACAATGAGCAGTTCTTC. Protein sequence: CASSLDDRYNEQFF.

Ten or more counts support this clonotype. V is TRBV12-5 and J is TRBJ2-1, with D possibly TRBD1 on 5 matching bases. V was pared by 2 bases and J by 10 bases, with 6 bases between. The CDR3 is made up of 11 amino acids. The V gene's germline CDR1 is LGHNT and CDR2 FRNRAP. The CDR3 protein is CASGLKGEQFF. CDR3 bases: TGTGCTAGTGGTTTGAAGGGGGAGCAGTTCTTC. Full variable domain (outside the CDR3, taken from reference TRBV12-5 and TRBJ2-1): DARVTQTPRHKVTEMGQEVTMRCQPILGHNTVFWYRQTMMQGLELLAYFRNRAPLDDSGMPKDRFSAEMPDATLATLKIQPSEPRDSAVYFCASGLKGEQFFGPGTRLTVL.

In the case of this clonotype: A much larger clonotype is one base distant, so this may be a read error. The chain has TRBV11-2 and TRBJ1-2, with D perhaps TRBD1 (5 bases). V shed 3 bases and J shed 5 bases, with 13 bases lying between them. This CDR3 is 14 amino acids long. Per the germline V gene, CDR1 is SGHAT and CDR2 is FQNNGV. The CDR3 DNA reads TGTGCCAGCAGCTTCGTGGGGGGACCTTATGGCTACACCTTC. It specifies CASSFVGGPYGYTF.

This clonotype was detected once. The chain combines TRBV4-1 with TRBJ2-3; D not certain. CDR1 and CDR2 (germline): MGHRA, YSYEKL. V lost 0 bases and J lost 2, with 9 bases in between. The CDR3 contains 15 residues. The CDR3 here is CASSQERRSTDTQYF. CDR3 DNA sequence: TGCGCCAGCAGCCAAGAAAGGCGGTCCACAGATACGCAGTATTTT.

The J gene is TRBJ2-2, the V gene TRBV5-1; 9 bases are shared with TRBD2. The V gene's germline CDR1 is SGHRS and CDR2 YFSETQ. J was trimmed by 5 bases and V by 2 bases; bases with no gene match: 4. The CDR3 is 15 residues long. DNA for the CDR3: TGCGCCAGCAGCTTCATTACTAGCGGGACCGGGGAGCTGTTTTTT. Its protein product is CASSFITSGTGELFF.

This clonotype was seen only a few times. The rearrangement joins TRBV6-6 to TRBJ2-1; 9 nucleotides line up with TRBD2. CDR3 length equals 16 residues. With V trimmed by 6 bases and J by 6 bases, 12 bases remained unmatched. In germline, CDR1 is MNHNY, CDR2 SVGAGI (reference sequence). CDR3 residues: CASSPTSGHGVNEQFF. CDR3 DNA sequence: TGTGCCAGCAGCCCGACTAGCGGACACGGGGTCAATGAGCAGTTCTTC.

Regarding this clonotype: A clone one base away is much larger, so this may be a read error. CDR3: CSVPGLADNKQFF. The CDR3, as DNA: TGCAGCGTGCCGGGACTAGCGGACAATAAGCAGTTCTTC. The rearrangement joins TRBV29-1 to TRBJ2-1; 11 bases map to TRBD2. This CDR3 contains 13 residues. Germline values: CDR1 SQVTM, CDR2 ANQGSEA.

The chain is built from TRBV20-1 and TRBJ2-6, with a weak D call TRBD2 (6 bases). Germline V gene data show CDR1 as DFQATT and CDR2 as SNEGSKA (reference sequence). Trimming stripped 6 bases from V and 2 bases from J, with 17 bases between. This CDR3 region has 16 residues. CDR3 bases: TGCAGTGCAACGCGACAACGGAGGGCTGGGGCCAACGTCCTGACTTTC. This encodes CSATRQRRAGANVLTF.

This clonotype was observed a single time. Here the CDR3 reads CSTPRSSREAQYF. The CDR3 DNA follows: TGCAGTACACCCCGATCGTCGCGGGAGGCGCAGTATTTT. The chain combines TRBV20-1 with TRBJ2-3, with 8 positions matching TRBD2. The CDR3 covers 13 residues. V was pared by 8 bases and J by 10 bases, with 14 bases of the junction left unmatched. Germline CDR1 and CDR2: DFQATT and SNEGSKA (reference sequence).